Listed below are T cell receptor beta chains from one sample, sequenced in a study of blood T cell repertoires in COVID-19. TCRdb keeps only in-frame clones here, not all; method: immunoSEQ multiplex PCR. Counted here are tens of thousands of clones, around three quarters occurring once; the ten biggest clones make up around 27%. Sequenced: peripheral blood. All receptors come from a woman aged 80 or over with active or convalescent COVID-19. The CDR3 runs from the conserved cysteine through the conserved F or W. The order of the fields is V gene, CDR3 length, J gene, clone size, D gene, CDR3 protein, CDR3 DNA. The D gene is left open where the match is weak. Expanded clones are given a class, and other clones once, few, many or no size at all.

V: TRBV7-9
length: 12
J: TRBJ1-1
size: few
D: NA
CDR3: CASSSEYTEAFF
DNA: TGTGCCAGCAGCTCCGAGTACACTGAAGCTTTCTTT

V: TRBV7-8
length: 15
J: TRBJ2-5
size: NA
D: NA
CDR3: CASREGAGTGETQYF
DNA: TGTGCCAGCAGAGAAGGGGCCGGGACTGGCGAGACCCAGTACTTC

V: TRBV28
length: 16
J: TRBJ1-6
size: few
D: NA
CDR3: CASSPLGGFYNSPLHF
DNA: TGTGCCAGCAGCCCCCTCGGGGGTTTCTATAATTCACCCCTCCACTTT

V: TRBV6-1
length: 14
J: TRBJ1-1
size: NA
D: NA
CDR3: CASSEGGMDTEAFF
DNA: TGTGCCAGCAGTGAGGGGGGGATGGACACTGAAGCTTTCTTT

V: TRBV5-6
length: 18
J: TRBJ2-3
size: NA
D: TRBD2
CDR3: CASSSTSGVGFITDTQYF
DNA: TGTGCCAGCAGCTCGACTAGCGGGGTGGGGTTTATCACAGATACGCAGTATTTT

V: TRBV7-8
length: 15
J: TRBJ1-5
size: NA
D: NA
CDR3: CASSLGGWGNQPQHF
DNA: TGTGCCAGCAGCTTAGGGGGCTGGGGCAATCAGCCCCAGCATTTT

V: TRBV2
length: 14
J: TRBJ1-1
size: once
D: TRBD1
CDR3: CASSWGQGDTEAFF
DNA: TGTGCCAGCAGCTGGGGACAGGGGGACACTGAAGCTTTCTTT

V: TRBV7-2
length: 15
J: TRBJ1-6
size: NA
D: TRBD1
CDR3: CASSRDRDYNSPLHF
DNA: TGTGCCAGCAGCAGAGACAGGGACTATAATTCACCCCTCCACTTT

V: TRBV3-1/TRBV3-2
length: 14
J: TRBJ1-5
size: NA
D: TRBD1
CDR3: CASSQTGINQPQHF
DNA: TGTGCCAGCAGCCAGACAGGGATCAATCAGCCCCAGCATTTT

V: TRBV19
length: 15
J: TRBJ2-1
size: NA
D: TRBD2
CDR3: CASSPGLAGYNEQFF
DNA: TGTGCCAGTAGTCCGGGACTAGCGGGGTACAATGAGCAGTTCTTC

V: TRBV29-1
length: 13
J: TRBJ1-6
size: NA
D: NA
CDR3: CSVGDTDNSPLHF
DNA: TGCAGCGTTGGGGACACAGATAATTCACCCCTCCACTTT

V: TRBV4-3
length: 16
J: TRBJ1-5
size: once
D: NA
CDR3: CASSQEPGQLNQPQHF
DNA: TGCGCCAGCAGCCAAGAACCCGGACAGCTAAATCAGCCCCAGCATTTT

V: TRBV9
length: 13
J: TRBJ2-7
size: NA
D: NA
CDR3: CASSVGGSDEQYF
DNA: TGTGCCAGCAGCGTAGGGGGCTCCGACGAGCAGTACTTC

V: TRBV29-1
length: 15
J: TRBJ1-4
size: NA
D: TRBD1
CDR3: CSVSPGGQDNEKLFF
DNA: TGCAGCGTCTCCCCCGGGGGACAGGATAATGAAAAACTGTTTTTT

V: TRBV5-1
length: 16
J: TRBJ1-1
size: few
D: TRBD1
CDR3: CASSPPQRGQPTEAFF
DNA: TGCGCCAGCAGCCCCCCGCAACGGGGACAGCCCACTGAAGCTTTCTTT

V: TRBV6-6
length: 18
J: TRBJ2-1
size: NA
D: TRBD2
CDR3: CASRRGTSGVSSYNEQFF
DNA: TGTGCCAGCAGACGAGGGACTAGCGGGGTTAGCTCCTACAATGAGCAGTTCTTC

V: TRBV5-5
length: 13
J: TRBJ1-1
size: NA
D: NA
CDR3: CASSFGLDTEAFF
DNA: TGTGCCAGCAGCTTCGGTCTAGACACTGAAGCTTTCTTT

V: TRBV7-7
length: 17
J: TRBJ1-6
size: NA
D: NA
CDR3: CASSPQGGSSYNSPLHF
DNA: TGTGCTAGCAGCCCGCAGGGCGGCAGCTCCTATAATTCACCCCTCCACTTT

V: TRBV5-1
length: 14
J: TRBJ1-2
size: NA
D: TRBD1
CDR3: CASSLGGQGHGYTF
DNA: TGCGCCAGCAGCTTGGGGGGACAGGGGCATGGCTACACCTTC

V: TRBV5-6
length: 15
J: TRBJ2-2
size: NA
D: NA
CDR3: CASSHRDKRAGELFF
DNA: TGTGCCAGCAGTCACCGGGACAAAAGGGCCGGGGAGCTGTTTTTT

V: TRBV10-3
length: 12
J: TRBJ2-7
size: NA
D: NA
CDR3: CAISGGRQQQYF
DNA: TGTGCCATCAGTGGCGGCCGACAGCAGCAGTACTTC

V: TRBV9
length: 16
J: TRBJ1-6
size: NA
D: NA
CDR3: CASSPAGAAPTSPLHF
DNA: TGTGCCAGCAGTCCCGCTGGGGCCGCCCCAACTTCACCCCTCCACTTT

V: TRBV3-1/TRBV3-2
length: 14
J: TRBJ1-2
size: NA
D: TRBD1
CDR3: CASSQDPRGPGYTF
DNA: TGTGCCAGCAGCCAAGATCCCAGGGGGCCGGGCTACACCTTC

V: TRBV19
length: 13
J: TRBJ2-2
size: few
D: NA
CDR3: CASIDSPTGELFF
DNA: TGTGCCAGTATAGACAGCCCCACCGGGGAGCTGTTTTTT

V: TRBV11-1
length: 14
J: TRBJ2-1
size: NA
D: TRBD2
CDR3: CASESGGAVNEQFF
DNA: TGTGCCAGCGAAAGCGGGGGGGCGGTCAATGAGCAGTTCTTC

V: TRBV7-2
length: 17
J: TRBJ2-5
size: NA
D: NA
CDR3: CASSLVGHGTPQETQYF
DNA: TGTGCCAGCAGCTTAGTGGGGCACGGGACACCCCAAGAGACCCAGTACTTC

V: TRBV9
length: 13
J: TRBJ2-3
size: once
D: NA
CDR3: CASSVELPDTQYF
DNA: TGTGCCAGCAGCGTAGAGCTGCCAGATACGCAGTATTTT

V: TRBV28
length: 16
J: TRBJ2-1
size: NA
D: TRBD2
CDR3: CASSPLAGATYNEQFF
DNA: TGTGCCAGCAGCCCGCTAGCGGGAGCAACCTACAATGAGCAGTTCTTC

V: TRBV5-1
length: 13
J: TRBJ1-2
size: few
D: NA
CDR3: CASNPGTNYGYTF
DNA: TGCGCCAGCAACCCGGGAACTAACTATGGCTACACCTTC

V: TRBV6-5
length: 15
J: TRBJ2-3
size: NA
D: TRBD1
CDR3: CASKRQGNSQDTQYF
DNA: TGTGCCAGCAAGAGACAGGGGAATTCCCAAGATACGCAGTATTTT

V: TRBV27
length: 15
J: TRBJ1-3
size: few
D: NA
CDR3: CASSLREGNGNTIYF
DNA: TGTGCCAGCAGTTTGCGGGAAGGGAACGGAAACACCATATATTTT

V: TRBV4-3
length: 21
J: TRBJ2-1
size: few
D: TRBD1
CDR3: CASSQSRAGQGALALYNEQFF
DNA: TGCGCCAGCAGCCAGTCCCGAGCGGGACAGGGGGCGTTAGCCCTTTACAATGAGCAGTTCTTC

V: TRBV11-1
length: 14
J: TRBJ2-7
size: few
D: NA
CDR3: CASSPGGFSYEQYF
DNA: TGTGCCAGCAGCCCAGGAGGCTTCTCCTACGAGCAGTACTTC

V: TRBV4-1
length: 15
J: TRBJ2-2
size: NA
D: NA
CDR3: CASSQDRGNTGELFF
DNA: TGCGCCAGCAGCCAAGATCGCGGGAACACCGGGGAGCTGTTTTTT

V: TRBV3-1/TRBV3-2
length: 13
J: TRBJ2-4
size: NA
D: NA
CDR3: CASSQDRGDIQYF
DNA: TGTGCCAGCAGCCAAGACAGGGGAGACATTCAGTACTTC

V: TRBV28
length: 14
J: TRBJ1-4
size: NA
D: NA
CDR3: CASSLGQLDEKLFF
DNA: TGTGCCAGCAGTTTGGGGCAGCTCGACGAAAAACTGTTTTTT

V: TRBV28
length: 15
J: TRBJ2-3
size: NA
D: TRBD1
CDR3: CAITGDNGVTDTQYF
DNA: TGTGCCATCACAGGGGACAATGGGGTCACAGATACGCAGTATTTT

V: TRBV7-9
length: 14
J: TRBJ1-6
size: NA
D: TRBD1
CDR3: CASRKGQFNSPLHF
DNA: TGTGCCAGCAGAAAGGGACAGTTTAATTCACCCCTCCACTTT

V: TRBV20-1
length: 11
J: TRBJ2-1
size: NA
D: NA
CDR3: CSATRGHEQFF
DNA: TGCAGTGCTACCAGGGGACATGAGCAGTTCTTC

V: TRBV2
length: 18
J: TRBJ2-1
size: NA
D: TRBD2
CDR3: CASSEEVSGGVFSNEQFF
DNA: TGTGCCAGCAGTGAAGAAGTTAGCGGGGGGGTATTTAGCAATGAGCAGTTCTTC

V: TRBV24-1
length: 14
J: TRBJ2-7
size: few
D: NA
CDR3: CATSEATGSYEQYF
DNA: TGTGCCACCAGTGAGGCCACAGGCTCCTACGAGCAGTACTTC

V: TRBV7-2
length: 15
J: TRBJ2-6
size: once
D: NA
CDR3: CASSPGGSGANVLTF
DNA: TGTGCCAGCAGCCCAGGGGGGTCTGGGGCCAACGTCCTGACTTTC

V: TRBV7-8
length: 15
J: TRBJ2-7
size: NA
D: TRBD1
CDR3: CASSITRGQGFEQYF
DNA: TGTGCCAGCAGCATTACTAGGGGACAGGGGTTTGAGCAGTACTTC

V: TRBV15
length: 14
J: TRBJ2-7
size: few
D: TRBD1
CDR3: CATSGATGIYEQYF
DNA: TGTGCCACCAGCGGAGCGACAGGGATCTACGAGCAGTACTTC

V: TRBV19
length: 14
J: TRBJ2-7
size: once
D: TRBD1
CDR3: CASSVRTGAYEQYF
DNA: TGTGCCAGTAGTGTCCGGACAGGAGCCTACGAGCAGTACTTC

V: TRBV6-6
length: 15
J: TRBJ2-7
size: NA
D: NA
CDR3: CASSYSNAGFSEQYF
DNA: TGTGCCAGCAGTTACTCGAATGCAGGGTTCTCCGAGCAGTACTTC

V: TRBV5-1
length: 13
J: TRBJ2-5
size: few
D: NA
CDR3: CASSPETAVTQYF
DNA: TGCGCCAGCAGCCCCGAAACAGCGGTGACCCAGTACTTC

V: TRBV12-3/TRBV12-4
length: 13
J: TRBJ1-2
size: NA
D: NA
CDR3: CASSLNSGYGYTF
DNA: TGTGCCAGCAGTTTGAACAGTGGCTATGGCTACACCTTC

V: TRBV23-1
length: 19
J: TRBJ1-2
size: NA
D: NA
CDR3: CASSREAKPPSSSNYGYTF
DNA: TGCGCCAGCTCGAGGGAGGCAAAGCCCCCTTCTAGCTCTAACTATGGCTACACCTTC

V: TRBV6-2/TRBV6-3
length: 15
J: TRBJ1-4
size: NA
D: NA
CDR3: CASSYFLQSNEKLFF
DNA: TGTGCCAGCAGTTACTTTCTACAGAGTAATGAAAAACTGTTTTTT

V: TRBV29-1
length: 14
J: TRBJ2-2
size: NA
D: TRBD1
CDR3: CSVGRTGNTGELFF
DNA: TGCAGCGTGGGCCGGACAGGGAACACCGGGGAGCTGTTTTTT

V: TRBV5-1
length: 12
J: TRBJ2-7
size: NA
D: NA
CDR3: CASSTDWYEQYF
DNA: TGCGCCAGCAGCACCGACTGGTACGAGCAGTACTTC

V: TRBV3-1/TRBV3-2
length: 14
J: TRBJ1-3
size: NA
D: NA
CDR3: CASSPTGEGNTIYF
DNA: TGTGCCAGCAGCCCGACAGGCGAGGGAAACACCATATATTTT